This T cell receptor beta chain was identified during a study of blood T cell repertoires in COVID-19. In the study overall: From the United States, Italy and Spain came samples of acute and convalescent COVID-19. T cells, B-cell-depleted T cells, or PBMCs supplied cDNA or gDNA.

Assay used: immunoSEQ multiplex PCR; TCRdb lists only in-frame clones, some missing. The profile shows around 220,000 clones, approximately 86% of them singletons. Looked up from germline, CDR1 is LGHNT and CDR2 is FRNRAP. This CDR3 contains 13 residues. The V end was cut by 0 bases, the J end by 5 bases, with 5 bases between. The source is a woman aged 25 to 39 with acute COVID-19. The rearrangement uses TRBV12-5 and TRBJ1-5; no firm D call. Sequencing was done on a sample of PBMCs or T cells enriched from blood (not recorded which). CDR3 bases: TGTGCTAGTGGTTTGGTCGGTCATCAGCCCCAGCATTTT. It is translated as CASGLVGHQPQHF. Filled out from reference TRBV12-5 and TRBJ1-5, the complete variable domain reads DARVTQTPRHKVTEMGQEVTMRCQPILGHNTVFWYRQTMMQGLELLAYFRNRAPLDDSGMPKDRFSAEMPDATLATLKIQPSEPRDSAVYFCASGLVGHQPQHFGDGTRLSIL.